The 14 T cell receptor beta chains below all came from one sample that was sequenced in a study of T cells after yellow fever vaccination. From the 5' RACE reads, TCRdb called clonotypes with MiXCR, one entry per CDR3 protein. The sample gives approximately 580,000 distinct CDR3 sequences, roughly 17% of which show up once; 17% is in the top ten. The sample in question was PBMCs, obtained 5 days after the first yellow fever vaccination. These receptors were collected from a man between 18 and 35 years old who received the YFV17D yellow fever vaccine.

The chain joins TRBV5-5 to TRBJ2-7; no firm D call. The germline V gene encodes CDR1 SGHKS and CDR2 YYEKEE (reference sequence). The CDR3 has 15 amino acids. V was pared by 3 bases and J by 7 bases, with 20 bases between. CDR3 region: CASSSTGQTLREQYV. The CDR3, as DNA: TGTGCCAGCAGCTCGACTGGTCAGACCCTACGAGAGCAGTACGTC.

This clonotype was seen a handful of times. V is TRBV7-2 and J is TRBJ1-1; weak D call: TRBD1 (5 bases). Germline V gene sequence: CDR1 SGHTA, CDR2 FQGNSA. The CDR3 runs to 15 residues. V lost 2 bases to trimming and J lost 1 base, with 11 bases between them. The CDR3 spells CASSLTGGTNTEAFF. The CDR3 coding sequence is TGTGCCAGCAGCTTAACGGGGGGGACGAACACTGAAGCTTTCTTT.

The CDR3 DNA reads as TGTGCCAGCGGGGCAGGGGCCAACACCGGGGAGCTGTTTTTT. Translating it yields CASGAGANTGELFF. The rearrangement links TRBV7-9 to TRBJ2-2, with D possibly being TRBD1 (6 bases). This CDR3 comprises 14 residues. V was pared by 8 bases and J by 2 bases, with 12 bases between. CDR1 and CDR2 from the germline V gene are SEHNR and FQNEAQ (reference sequence). Looking up the rest from reference TRBV7-9 and TRBJ2-2 gives the full variable domain: DTGVSQNPRHKITKRGQNVTFRCDPISEHNRLYWYRQTLGQGPEFLTYFQNEAQLEKSRLLSDRFSAERPKGSFSTLEIQRTEQGDSAMYLCASGAGANTGELFFGEGSRLTVL.

There are a few counts of this clonotype. The chain has TRBV11-2 and TRBJ2-1; 12 positions match TRBD2. Per germline, CDR1 SGHAT and CDR2 FQNNGV. The CDR3 length is 18 residues. The V gene end was trimmed by 4 bases and the J gene end by 6 bases; junction bases not matched to a gene: 13. The CDR3 loop reads CASSSVTSGGTLPNEQFF. The CDR3 nucleotides read TGTGCCAGCAGCTCCGTGACTAGCGGGGGAACCCTCCCCAATGAGCAGTTCTTC.

The V call is TRBV4-3, the J call TRBJ1-1, with a weak D call TRBD1 (6 bases). CDR1 and CDR2 from the germline V gene are LGHNA and YSLEER. Trimming removed 0 bases at V and 1 base at J, with 12 bases between. This CDR3 contains 16 residues. CDR3 protein: CASSQDGTMRNTEAFF. The CDR3, as DNA: TGCGCCAGCAGCCAAGACGGGACAATGCGGAACACTGAAGCTTTCTTT.

This clonotype was observed a handful of times. The rearrangement links TRBV11-1 to TRBJ2-1; no clear D. Trimming cost V 5 bases and J 8 bases, with 16 bases left between them. Per germline, CDR1 SGHAT and CDR2 FQDESV (reference sequence). The length of the CDR3 is 14 residues. CDR3 in DNA: TGTGCCAGCAGCCCAAAAATGCTACGAGATGAGCAGTTCTTC. Translating it yields CASSPKMLRDEQFF.

Only a few counts were recorded for this clonotype. This sequence joins TRBV4-2 and TRBJ2-7; D might be TRBD1 (6 bases). The CDR3 has 15 residues. Trimming took 1 base from V and 2 from J, leaving 12 bases between them. Germline CDR1 and CDR2: LGHNA and YNFKEQ. The CDR3 here is CASSQGAGAAYEQYF. The DNA for the CDR3 is TGTGCCAGCAGCCAAGGAGCAGGGGCTGCCTACGAGCAGTACTTC.

This clonotype was seen a few times. The chain joins TRBV6-2 or TRBV6-3 to TRBJ2-7; TRBD2 matches at 10 bases. Germline lookup yields CDR1 MNHEY and CDR2 SVGEGT. The CDR3 contains 15 residues. V shed 5 bases, J shed 2 bases, and the junction held 6 bases outside the gene matches. CDR3 coding DNA: TGTGCCAGCAGTAGTAGCGGGGGGAACCCCTACGAGCAGTACGTC. Translating gives CASSSSGGNPYEQYV.

This chain connects TRBV18 to TRBJ2-7; TRBD1 agrees at 8 bases. The CDR3 runs 13 residues. V lost 2 bases, J lost 7 bases, and 4 bases stayed unmatched. Germline loops: CDR1 KGHSH, CDR2 LQKENI. The CDR3 sequence is CASSPETGVEQYF. The CDR3 DNA is TGTGCCAGCTCACCAGAGACAGGGGTTGAGCAGTACTTC.

This clonotype was seen a few times. DNA for the CDR3: TGTGCCAGCAGTATGGGGGACTCTGGAAACACCATATATTTT. This sequence encodes CASSMGDSGNTIYF. The chain couples TRBV2 to TRBJ1-3, with D perhaps matching TRBD1 (5 bases). This CDR3 is built from 14 residues. CDR1 SNHLY and CDR2 FYNNEI come from the germline V gene. Trimming shortened V by 5 bases and J by 0 bases, and 8 bases separated the two germline ends.

This clonotype has more than one count but fewer than ten. The chain employs TRBV5-4 and TRBJ2-2; 8 bases map to TRBD1. The V gene's germline CDR1 is SGHNT and CDR2 YYREEE (reference sequence). The CDR3 has 16 residues. The V and J ends lost 3 bases and 7 bases, in that order; junction bases with no gene match: 11. The CDR3 DNA sequence: TGTGCCAGCAGCTCGGAAGAAGGACAGGGTGGCGGGGAGCTGTTTTTT. Encoded protein: CASSSEEGQGGGELFF.

The chain uses TRBV4-1 and TRBJ1-4; D uncertain. The V gene's germline CDR1 is MGHRA and CDR2 YSYEKL. The CDR3 length is 16 residues. V shed 3 bases and J shed 8 bases, with 19 bases lying between them. The CDR3, as DNA: TGCGCCAGCAGCCACCATGGGAGGGATTTCAAGGAAAAACTGTTTTTT. Translation: CASSHHGRDFKEKLFF.

The sample holds many counts of this clonotype. V is TRBV24-1 and J is TRBJ1-1, with D uncertain. There are 13 residues in the CDR3. V gave up 10 bases and J gave up 0 bases, with 11 bases separating them. The germline V gene has CDR1 KGHDR and CDR2 SFDVKD. DNA of the CDR3: TGTGCCACGGAGGAAAGCATGAACACTGAAGCTTTCTTT. Its protein product is CATEESMNTEAFF.

This clonotype has a handful of counts. The CDR3 loop is CASSLPVGNTEAFF. The CDR3, as DNA: TGCGCCAGCAGCTTGCCGGTGGGAAACACTGAAGCTTTCTTT. The chain couples TRBV5-1 to TRBJ1-1; no firm D call. Germline loops: CDR1 SGHRS, CDR2 YFSETQ. The CDR3 spans 14 residues. V lost 1 base to trimming and J lost 2 bases, with 9 bases between them.